The T cell receptor beta chain under discussion was sequenced for a study of control samples from healthy donors and cancer patients. The data were produced by immunoSEQ multiplex PCR, yet TCRdb's version contains in-frame clones alone and is incomplete. The sample lists approximately 94,000 clones; around 85% were seen once. Trimming took 2 bases from V and 10 from J, leaving 8 bases between them. The CDR3 has 11 amino acids. The germline V gene has CDR1 MDHEN and CDR2 SYDVKM. This clonotype was sampled from a man aged 70 or older with lung cancer. Sequencing was done on a sample of PBMCs. The V call is TRBV28, the J call TRBJ1-1; D is unresolved. The CDR3 nucleotides are TGTGCCAGCAGTTTAGGGGTTAGAGCTTTCTTT. The encoded protein is CASSLGVRAFF.